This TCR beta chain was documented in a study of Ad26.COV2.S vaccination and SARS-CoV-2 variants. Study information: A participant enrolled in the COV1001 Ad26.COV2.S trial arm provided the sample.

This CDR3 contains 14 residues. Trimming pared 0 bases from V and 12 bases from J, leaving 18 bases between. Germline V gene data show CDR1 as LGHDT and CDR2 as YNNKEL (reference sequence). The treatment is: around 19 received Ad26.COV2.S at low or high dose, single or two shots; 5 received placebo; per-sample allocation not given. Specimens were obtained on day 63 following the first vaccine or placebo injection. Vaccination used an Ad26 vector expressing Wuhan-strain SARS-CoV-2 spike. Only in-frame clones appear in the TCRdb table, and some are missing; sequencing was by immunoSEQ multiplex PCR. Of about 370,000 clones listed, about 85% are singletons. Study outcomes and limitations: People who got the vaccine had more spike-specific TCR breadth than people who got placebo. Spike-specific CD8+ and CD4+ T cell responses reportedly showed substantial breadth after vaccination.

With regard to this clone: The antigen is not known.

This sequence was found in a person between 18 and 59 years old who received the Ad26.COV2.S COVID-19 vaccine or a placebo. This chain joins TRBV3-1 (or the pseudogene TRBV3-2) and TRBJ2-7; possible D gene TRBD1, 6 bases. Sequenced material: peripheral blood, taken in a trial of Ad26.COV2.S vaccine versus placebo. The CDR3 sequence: CASSQDPDSQGSYF. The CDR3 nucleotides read TGTGCCAGCAGCCAAGATCCCGACAGCCAGGGGTCGTACTTC.